A selection of T cell receptor beta chains follows, all from one sample in a study of blood T cells in healthy people across ages. TCRdb fed the 5' RACE reads into MiXCR, producing one record per CDR3 protein. This table has 1,500,000 or so distinct CDR3 sequences, 35% to 45% appearing once. Sequencing used blood. The source is a young woman in good health. Both conserved end residues are part of each CDR3. The order of the fields is D gene, V gene, CDR3 protein. The D gene is left open where the match is weak.

>-|TRBV4-2
CASSQDGQPGVYGYTF
>-|TRBV20-1
CSARDPQGPYEQYF
>-|TRBV9
CASSRGVGSYEQYF
>-|TRBV20-1
CSAREPQRINEKLFF
>TRBD2|TRBV7-9
CASRAGLAWEQYF
>TRBD2|TRBV20-1
CSARGEREAEETQYF
>-|TRBV4-3
CASSQEGTEQFF
>-|TRBV27
CASSDRPGVNTEAFF
>TRBD2|TRBV5-6
CASSYTSGYNEQYF
>-|TRBV29-1
CSVVSLRKGTEAFF
>-|TRBV6-2/TRBV6-3
CASRTRTDTQYF
>-|TRBV7-2
CASSLGIGANVLTF
>-|TRBV6-5
CASRDSPTDTQYF
>-|TRBV2
CASSRQVALDEQFF
>TRBD2|TRBV5-1
CASSPTTTSGRDNEQYF
>-|TRBV28
CASRSRVPEQYF